What follows are 9 T cell receptor beta chains derived from one specimen sequenced in a study of blood T cells in healthy people across ages. A second 7 to 11 cycle PCR used barcoded and J-beta primers. Via MiXCR, TCRdb re-called the 5' RACE reads, giving one row per CDR3 protein. This sample yields about 690,000 distinct CDR3 sequences, of which roughly two fifths are seen a single time; around 30% belongs to the top ten. Sequences were obtained from blood. The receptor source for this set is a man older than 75 in good health.

The chain uses TRBV5-1 and TRBJ1-2; a weak D match, TRBD1 (5 bases). The CDR3 runs 14 residues. Trimming took off 2 bases at V and 4 bases at J, with 12 bases between the two ends. Germline V gives CDR1 SGHRS, CDR2 YFSETQ. Written as DNA, the CDR3 is TGCGCCAGCAGCTTAGGACACCTTAGCTATGGCTACACCTTC. This encodes CASSLGHLSYGYTF.

J is TRBJ2-1 and V is TRBV6-2 or TRBV6-3; D not resolved. V gave up 6 bases and J gave up 0 bases, with 18 bases separating them. Per the germline V gene, CDR1 is MNHEY and CDR2 is SVGEGT. This CDR3 has 17 residues. This CDR3 is CASSLLASRSSYNEQFF. CDR3 bases: TGTGCCAGCAGCCTATTGGCCTCCCGTAGCTCCTACAATGAGCAGTTCTTC.

This chain connects TRBV5-1 to TRBJ2-1, with a possible D match to TRBD1 (6 bases). The CDR3 contains 14 residues. Germline values: CDR1 SGHRS, CDR2 YFSETQ. The V end was cut by 3 bases, the J end by 7 bases, with 14 bases between. CDR3 loop: CASSSRAGDNEQFF. In DNA form, the CDR3 reads TGCGCCAGCAGCTCCCGGGCAGGGGATAATGAGCAGTTCTTC.

V gene TRBV3-1 combines with J gene TRBJ2-5; a weak D match, TRBD2 (6 bases). V was trimmed by 5 bases and J by 3 bases, leaving 13 bases between them. The CDR3 extends over 14 amino acids. Germline V CDR1 and CDR2: LGHDT, YNNKEL (reference sequence). CDR3 protein: CASSIAVGKETQYF. For the CDR3, the DNA is TGTGCCAGCAGCATAGCGGTGGGGAAAGAGACCCAGTACTTC.

This clonotype was detected a few times. The rearrangement links TRBV14 to TRBJ2-1; D may be TRBD1 (6 bases). From germline, CDR1 is SGHDN and CDR2 FVKESK. The CDR3 loop spans 14 amino acids. Between the trimmed V and J ends, which lost 4 bases and 9 bases, there was a span of 16 bases. In DNA, the CDR3 is TGTGCCAGCAGCCGAGGCAACAGGGTAGCTGAGCAGTTCTTC. Its protein is CASSRGNRVAEQFF.

This clonotype was seen more than once but under ten times. The CDR3 protein is CASIEGAGVEQFF. The CDR3 DNA sequence: TGTGCCAGCATTGAAGGTGCGGGGGTTGAGCAGTTCTTC. The chain employs TRBV28 and TRBJ2-1; 7 bases line up with TRBD2. Per the germline V gene, CDR1 is MDHEN and CDR2 is SYDVKM. The length of the CDR3 is 13 residues. The V gene end was trimmed by 7 bases and the J gene end by 9 bases; junction bases not matched to a gene: 9. The entire variable domain, with the rest obtained from reference TRBV28 and TRBJ2-1, is as follows: DVKVTQSSRYLVKRTGEKVFLECVQDMDHENMFWYRQDPGLGLRLIYFSYDVKMKEKGDIPEGYSVSREKKERFSLILESASTNQTSMYLCASIEGAGVEQFFGPGTRLTVL.

For this clonotype: It may be a read error: a sequence one base away is much more abundant. The rearrangement links TRBV5-4 to TRBJ2-1; possible D gene TRBD1, 5 bases. The CDR3 is made up of 14 amino acids. The ends were cut back, 3 bases at V and 13 bases at J, with 20 bases in the middle. CDR1 and CDR2 from the germline V gene are SGHNT and YYREEE (reference sequence). The CDR3 sequence is CASSSDRRQETQFF. The CDR3 bases are TGTGCCAGCAGCTCCGACAGAAGGCAAGAGACCCAGTTCTTC.

A few counts support this clonotype. The CDR3: CASSRGLVSYEQYF. For the CDR3, the DNA is TGTGCCAGCAGCCGGGGACTAGTTAGCTACGAGCAGTACTTC. The chain has TRBV4-2 and TRBJ2-7; TRBD2 matches at 8 bases. Trimming at V came to 4 bases and at J to 3 bases, leaving 5 bases not matched to a gene. The germline V gene has CDR1 LGHNA and CDR2 YNFKEQ. This CDR3 contains 14 residues.

In this sample, this clonotype turned up a few times. CDR3 bases: TGTGCCAGCAGTGACCCCAGGGGCAAGGCGCACAATGAGCAGTTCTTC. Residues: CASSDPRGKAHNEQFF. The V call is TRBV6-1, the J call TRBJ2-1; D perhaps matches TRBD1 (6 bases). Germline CDR1 is MNHNS and CDR2 is SASEGT. The CDR3 runs to 16 residues. V lost 3 bases and J 5 bases, leaving 17 bases between the germline ends.